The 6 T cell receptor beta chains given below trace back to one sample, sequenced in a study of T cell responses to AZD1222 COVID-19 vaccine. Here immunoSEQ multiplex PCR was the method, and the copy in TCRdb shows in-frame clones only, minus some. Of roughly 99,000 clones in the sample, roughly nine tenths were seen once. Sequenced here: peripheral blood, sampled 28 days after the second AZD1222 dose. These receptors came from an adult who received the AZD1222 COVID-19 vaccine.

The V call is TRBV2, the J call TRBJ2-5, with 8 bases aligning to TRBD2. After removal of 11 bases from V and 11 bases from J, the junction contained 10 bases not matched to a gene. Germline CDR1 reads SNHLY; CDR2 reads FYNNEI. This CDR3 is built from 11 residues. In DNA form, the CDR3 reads TGTGCCGGCCGAACTAGCGGTGAGCAGTACTTC. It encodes CAGRTSGEQYF.

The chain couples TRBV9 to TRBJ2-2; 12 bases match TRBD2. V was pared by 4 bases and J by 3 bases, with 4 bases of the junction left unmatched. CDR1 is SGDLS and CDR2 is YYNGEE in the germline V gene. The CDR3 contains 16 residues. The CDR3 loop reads CASSPRLAGDTGELFF. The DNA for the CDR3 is TGTGCCAGCAGCCCTCGACTAGCGGGGGACACCGGGGAGCTGTTTTTT.

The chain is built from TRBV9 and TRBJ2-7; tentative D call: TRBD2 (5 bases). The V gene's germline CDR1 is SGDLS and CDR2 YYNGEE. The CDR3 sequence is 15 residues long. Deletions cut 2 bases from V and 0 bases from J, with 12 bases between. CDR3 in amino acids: CASSVPRAFSYEQYF. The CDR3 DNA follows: TGTGCCAGCAGCGTCCCGCGGGCCTTCTCCTACGAGCAGTACTTC.

The CDR3 spells CASSLGATNEKLFF. The CDR3 DNA reads TGTGCCAGCAGTCTGGGTGCAACTAATGAAAAACTGTTTTTT. The genes are TRBV6-6 and TRBJ1-4; unclear D gene. The germline V and J ends were trimmed by 5 bases and 0 bases, with 7 bases remaining between them. Germline CDR1 MNHNY, CDR2 SVGAGI (reference sequence). The CDR3 totals 14 residues.

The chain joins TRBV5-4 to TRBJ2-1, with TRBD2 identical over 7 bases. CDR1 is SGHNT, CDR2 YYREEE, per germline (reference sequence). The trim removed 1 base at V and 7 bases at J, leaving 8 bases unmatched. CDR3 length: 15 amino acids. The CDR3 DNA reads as TGTGCCAGCAGCTTGTTAGGCGGGAGCGCTAATGAGCAGTTCTTC. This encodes CASSLLGGSANEQFF.

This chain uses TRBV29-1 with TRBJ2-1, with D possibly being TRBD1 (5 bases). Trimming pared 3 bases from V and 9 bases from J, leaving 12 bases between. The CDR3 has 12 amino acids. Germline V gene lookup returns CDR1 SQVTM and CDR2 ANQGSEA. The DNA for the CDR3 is TGCAGCGTTGAGAACAGGTTCCGTGAGCAGTTCTTC. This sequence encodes CSVENRFREQFF.